What follows is one TCR beta chain and its context. The antigen is not known. Germline values: CDR1 MNHNS, CDR2 SASEGT. The CDR3 is made up of 15 amino acids. The V end was cut by 4 bases, the J end by 5 bases, with 17 bases between. This entry is derived from a study of beta chain features in type 1 diabetes. Study outcomes and limitations: The naive, central memory and Treg TCRB repertoires showed an apparent similarity that was greater among patients than among healthy donors. Any HLA effect on TCRB rearrangement was left unresolved by small sub-analyses. TCRB CDR3s from Type 1 diabetes patients were moderately but significantly shorter in all four CD4+ subsets.

Each donor gave one heparinised blood draw averaging roughly 120 mL. Isolated RNA was reverse transcribed in full, so expressed TCRB transcripts were sequenced. Clones were sequenced by immunoSEQ multiplex PCR, and TCRdb holds only the in-frame ones, with some missing. The table shows fewer than 650,000 clones, with roughly a sixth occurring only once. J is TRBJ1-1 and V is TRBV6-1; D ambiguous. The receptor was isolated from a man between 18 and 35 years old in good health. The sample consisted of naive CD4+ T cells from blood. Written as DNA, the CDR3 is TGTGCCAGCAGTGTATTACAGAGCCTTCTTACTGAAGCTTTCTTT. Amino acids: CASSVLQSLLTEAFF.